This record looks at one T cell receptor (beta chain) sequence and its context. Its antigen is not known. The CDR3 is 16 residues long. Germline-derived CDR1 and CDR2 are SGHNT and YYREEE (reference sequence). V lost 4 bases and J lost 6; bases outside the gene matches: 13. These data come from a study of T-cell memory formation after mild COVID-19. TCRdb called the 5' RACE reads again in MiXCR, with one record for every CDR3 protein. Among tens of thousands of distinct CDR3 sequences listed, about 16% were seen once. Broader study findings: Some responding clones appeared in pre-infection memory, suggesting cross-reactive memory joined. Clones shrinking from day 15 to 85 showed even CD4/CD8 mixes; later expanders tilted CD4+. Among CD4+ contracting clones, most were CM and EM, and CD8+ ones EMRA. Specificity for SARS-CoV-2 was not confirmed among the second-wave clones peaking on day 37.

The clonotype originates from an adult who had mild COVID-19 (a few samples of this study predate the infection). Cell type and time point are not known. The chain recombines TRBV5-4 with TRBJ1-2; 9 bases match TRBD1. Sequencing was performed on PBMCs or a T cell subset sorted from them (not recorded which). The CDR3 spells CASSVRTGTGNDGYTF. The CDR3 DNA sequence: TGTGCCAGCAGCGTTCGGACCGGGACAGGGAACGATGGCTACACCTTC.